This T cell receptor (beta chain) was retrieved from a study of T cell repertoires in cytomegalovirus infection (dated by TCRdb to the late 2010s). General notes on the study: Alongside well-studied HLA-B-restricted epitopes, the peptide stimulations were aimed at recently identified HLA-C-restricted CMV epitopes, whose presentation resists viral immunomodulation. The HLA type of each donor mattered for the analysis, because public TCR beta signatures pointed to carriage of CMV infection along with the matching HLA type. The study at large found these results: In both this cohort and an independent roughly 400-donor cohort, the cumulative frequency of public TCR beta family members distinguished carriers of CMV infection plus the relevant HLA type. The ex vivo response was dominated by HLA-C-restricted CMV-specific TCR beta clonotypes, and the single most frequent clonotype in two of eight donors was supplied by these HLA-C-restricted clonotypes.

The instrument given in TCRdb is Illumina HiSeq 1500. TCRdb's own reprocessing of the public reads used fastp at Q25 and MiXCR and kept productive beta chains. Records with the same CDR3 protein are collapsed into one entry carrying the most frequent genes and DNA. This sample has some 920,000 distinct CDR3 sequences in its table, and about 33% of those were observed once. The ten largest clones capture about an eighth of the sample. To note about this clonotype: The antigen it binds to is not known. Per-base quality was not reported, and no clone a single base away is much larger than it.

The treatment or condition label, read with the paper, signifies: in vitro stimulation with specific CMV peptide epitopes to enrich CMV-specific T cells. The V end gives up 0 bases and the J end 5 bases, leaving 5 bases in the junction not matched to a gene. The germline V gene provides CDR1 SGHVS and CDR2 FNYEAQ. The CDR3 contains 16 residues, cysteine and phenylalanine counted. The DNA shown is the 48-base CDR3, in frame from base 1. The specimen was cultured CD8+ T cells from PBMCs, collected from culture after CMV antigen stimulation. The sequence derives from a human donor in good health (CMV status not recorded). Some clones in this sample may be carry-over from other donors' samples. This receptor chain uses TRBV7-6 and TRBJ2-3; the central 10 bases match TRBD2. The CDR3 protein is CASSLAAGGPIDTQYF. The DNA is TGTGCCAGCAGCTTAGCAGCGGGGGGGCCGATAGATACGCAGTATTTT.